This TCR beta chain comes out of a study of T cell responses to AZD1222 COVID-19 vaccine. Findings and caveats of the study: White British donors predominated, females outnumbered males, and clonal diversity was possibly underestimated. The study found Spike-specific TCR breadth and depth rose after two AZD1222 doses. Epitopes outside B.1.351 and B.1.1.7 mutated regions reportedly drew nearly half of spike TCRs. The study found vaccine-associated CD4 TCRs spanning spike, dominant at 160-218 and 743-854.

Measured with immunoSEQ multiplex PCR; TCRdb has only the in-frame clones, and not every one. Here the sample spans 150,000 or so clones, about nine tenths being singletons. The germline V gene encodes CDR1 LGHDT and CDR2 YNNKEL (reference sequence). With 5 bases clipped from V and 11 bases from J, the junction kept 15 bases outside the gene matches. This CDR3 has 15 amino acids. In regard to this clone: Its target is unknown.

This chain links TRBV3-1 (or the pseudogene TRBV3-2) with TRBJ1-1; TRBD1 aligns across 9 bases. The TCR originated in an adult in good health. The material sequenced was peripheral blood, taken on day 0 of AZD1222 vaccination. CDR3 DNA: TGTGCCAGCAGCACCCCCGGGACAGGGCTCCTGTGGGCTTTCTTT. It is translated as CASSTPGTGLLWAFF.